This record concerns one T cell receptor beta chain sequence. The antigen remains undetermined. This sample is drawn from a study of shared clonotypes between healthy human individuals. Study information: Every donor yielded three CD4 naive, three CD4 memory, two CD8 naive and one CD8 memory plate. General study findings and limits: The study found lower generation probabilities in non-shared clonotypes than in those shared by all four donors. It was observed that roughly 4.8% of naive CD4 clonotypes were shared across a handful of donors.

All the donors were Caucasian adults who lived in Nashville, Tennessee. The germline V and J ends were trimmed by 5 bases and 4 bases, with 11 bases remaining between them. The CDR3 is 12 residues long. Germline V gene data show CDR1 as SQVTM and CDR2 as ANQGSEA. This table comes from immunoSEQ multiplex PCR, and its TCRdb copy is limited to in-frame clones, with some not included. The sample has about 1.5 million clones, 95% to 99% seen once. The receptor was isolated from a man aged 30 to 39 in good health. Sequenced: naive CD4+ T cells sorted from blood. Subset given: CD45RA+ positively selected. The J gene is TRBJ1-2, the V gene TRBV29-1; possible D gene TRBD1, 6 bases. This CDR3 reads CSVRGQPYGYTF. As DNA, the CDR3 is TGCAGCGTTCGTGGACAGCCCTATGGCTACACCTTC.